The 10 T cell receptor beta chains given below trace back to one sample, sequenced in a study of blood T cell repertoires in COVID-19. Assay used: immunoSEQ multiplex PCR; TCRdb lists only in-frame clones, some missing. The data show about 99,000 clones, with roughly 90% seen just once and 6% held by the top ten. What was sequenced was peripheral blood. The receptors stem from a human donor in a cohort sampled during active COVID-19.

The chain is built from TRBV9 and TRBJ1-4, with a tentative D call TRBD1 (5 bases). V lost 4 bases and J 4 bases, leaving 17 bases between the germline ends. Germline loops: CDR1 SGDLS, CDR2 YYNGEE. The CDR3 length is 16 residues. This CDR3 reads CASSRSPTANNEKLFF. In nucleotides, the CDR3 is TGTGCCAGCAGCCGTTCACCGACAGCGAATAATGAAAAACTGTTTTTT.

The chain is built from TRBV18 and TRBJ1-6; D remains unclear. The CDR3 has 14 residues. V was cut by 0 bases and J by 10 bases, with 10 bases left in between. Germline CDR1 KGHSH, CDR2 LQKENI. CDR3 nucleotide sequence: TGTGCCAGCTCACCACCGACTGTCGGATCACCCCTCCACTTT. It is translated as CASSPPTVGSPLHF.

V gene TRBV9 combines with J gene TRBJ2-2; 11 positions agree with TRBD2. After removal of 2 bases from V and 1 base from J, the junction contained 7 bases not matched to a gene. Per germline, CDR1 SGDLS and CDR2 YYNGEE. This CDR3 spans 18 amino acids. In nucleotides, the CDR3 is TGTGCCAGCAGCGTTAGGCTAGCGGGGGGTCTGAACACCGGGGAGCTGTTTTTT. Translating gives CASSVRLAGGLNTGELFF.

This clone was counted a single time. The rearrangement uses TRBV6-5 and TRBJ2-7; 7 bases line up with TRBD1. The CDR3 loop spans 13 amino acids. Per germline, CDR1 MNHEY and CDR2 SVGAGI. With 1 base clipped from V and 4 bases from J, the junction kept 1 base outside the gene matches. The CDR3 DNA follows: TGTGCCAGCAGTTACTACAGGGGTTACGAGCAGTACTTC. Its translation: CASSYYRGYEQYF.

V usage is TRBV13 and J usage is TRBJ1-3; no clear D gene. The CDR3 covers 14 residues. Germline lookup yields CDR1 PRHDT and CDR2 FYEKMQ (reference sequence). Trimming shortened V by 2 bases and J by 0 bases, and 5 bases separated the two germline ends. The CDR3 bases are TGTGCCAGCAGCTTACGGGGCTCTGGAAACACCATATATTTT. Translated: CASSLRGSGNTIYF.

V and J are TRBV19 and TRBJ1-2; D may be TRBD1 (5 bases). CDR3 size: 16 residues. CDR1 is LNHDA, CDR2 SQIVND, per germline (reference sequence). V was shortened by 3 bases and J by 6 bases, with 20 bases between the two germline ends. Written as DNA, the CDR3 is TGTGCCAGTAGTATTTGGGTTACCAGGACATTCGATGGCTACACCTTC. Its protein is CASSIWVTRTFDGYTF.

In its sample, this clone was seen once. Here the CDR3 DNA reads TGTGCCAGCAGCCAAGGACAGGGAACCTATGGCTACACCTTC. This encodes CASSQGQGTYGYTF. V and J are TRBV14 and TRBJ1-2; 7 bases fit TRBD1. Germline assignment: CDR1 SGHDN and CDR2 FVKESK. The CDR3 has 14 residues. Trimming removed 1 base from V and 4 bases from J; junction bases left unmatched: 3.

The chain is built from TRBV13 and TRBJ2-1, with 7 bases that match TRBD1. CDR3 size: 15 residues. CDR1 PRHDT and CDR2 FYEKMQ come from the germline V gene (reference sequence). The V and J ends lost 10 bases and 7 bases, in that order; junction bases with no gene match: 16. CDR3 sequence: CATSPPEGADNEQFF. CDR3 coding DNA: TGTGCCACCTCCCCCCCCGAGGGGGCGGATAATGAGCAGTTCTTC.

V usage is TRBV19 and J usage is TRBJ2-3; D is unclear. In germline, CDR1 is LNHDA, CDR2 SQIVND (reference sequence). The CDR3 has 14 residues. The V end lost 0 bases, the J end lost 0 bases, and 4 bases lay between the germline ends. The CDR3 loop is CASSIDHSTDTQYF. The DNA of the CDR3 is TGTGCCAGTAGTATAGATCATAGCACAGATACGCAGTATTTT.

V gene TRBV19 combines with J gene TRBJ2-5, with 7 bases identical to TRBD1. The CDR3 spans 16 residues. Germline-derived CDR1 and CDR2 are LNHDA and SQIVND (reference sequence). The J segment lost 5 bases and the V segment lost 1 base, leaving 10 bases of the junction unmatched. DNA of the CDR3: TGTGCCAGTAGTATAGCCCGACAGGGTGTACGGGAGACCCAGTACTTC. Translated: CASSIARQGVRETQYF.